Listed below are T cell receptor beta chains from one sample, sequenced in a study of blood T cells in healthy people across ages. In TCRdb, the 5' RACE reads were re-called with MiXCR into one record per CDR3 protein. The sample contains around 1.5 million distinct CDR3 sequences, approximately 59% of which appear only once. Material: blood. These receptors were obtained from a young man in good health. Each CDR3 is given with its conserved first and last residue. The D gene is left open where the match is weak. Where a row states a size, it is once, few, many or the class of an expanded clone; other rows omit it.

d_gene: TRBD1; j_gene: TRBJ2-3; v_gene: TRBV4-1; abundance: -; CDR3nt: TGCGCCAGCAGCTACAGACAGGGGTCCACAGATACGCAGTATTTT; CDR3aa: CASSYRQGSTDTQYF
d_gene: -; j_gene: TRBJ1-2; v_gene: TRBV27; abundance: once; CDR3nt: TGTGCCAGCAGTTCAACAACCACCAACTATGGCTACACCTTC; CDR3aa: CASSSTTTNYGYTF
d_gene: -; j_gene: TRBJ2-7; v_gene: TRBV27; abundance: few; CDR3nt: TGTGCCAGCAGCAAAGACCTGCCGGGGTCGGGGTATTCCTACGAGCAGTACTTC; CDR3aa: CASSKDLPGSGYSYEQYF
d_gene: -; j_gene: TRBJ1-5; v_gene: TRBV6-2/TRBV6-3; abundance: -; CDR3nt: TGTGCCAGCAGTTACTACCCCCGGCGGGGGGATTTCGGCAATCAGCCCCAGCATTTT; CDR3aa: CASSYYPRRGDFGNQPQHF
d_gene: TRBD1; j_gene: TRBJ2-1; v_gene: TRBV11-1; abundance: -; CDR3nt: TGTGCCAGCAGTTACGTTAAAACAGGGGGCAAACATGATTTAGCATACAATGAGCAGTTCTTC; CDR3aa: CASSYVKTGGKHDLAYNEQFF
d_gene: -; j_gene: TRBJ2-7; v_gene: TRBV30; abundance: -; CDR3nt: TGTGCCTGGAGTAGGGTCGACGAGCAGTACTTC; CDR3aa: CAWSRVDEQYF
d_gene: -; j_gene: TRBJ2-1; v_gene: TRBV12-3/TRBV12-4; abundance: once; CDR3nt: TGTGCCAGCACCAACAGCGATGAGCAGTTCTTC; CDR3aa: CASTNSDEQFF
d_gene: -; j_gene: TRBJ2-5; v_gene: TRBV21-1; abundance: few; CDR3nt: TGTGCCAGCACCAAACCCGACAGGGAGAGAACCCAGTACTTC; CDR3aa: CASTKPDRERTQYF
d_gene: -; j_gene: TRBJ2-2; v_gene: TRBV11-2; abundance: -; CDR3nt: TGTGCCAGCAGCTTAGAAGCCTCCGGGGAGCTGTTTTTT; CDR3aa: CASSLEASGELFF
d_gene: TRBD2; j_gene: TRBJ2-5; v_gene: TRBV20-1; abundance: -; CDR3nt: TGCAGTGCTAGATTCATTAGCGGGGGGTACCAAGAGACCCAGTACTTC; CDR3aa: CSARFISGGYQETQYF
d_gene: -; j_gene: TRBJ1-1; v_gene: TRBV14; abundance: -; CDR3nt: TGTGCCAGCAGACACCCGGACGGGGGCACTGAAGCTTTCTTT; CDR3aa: CASRHPDGGTEAFF
d_gene: -; j_gene: TRBJ2-7; v_gene: TRBV20-1; abundance: -; CDR3nt: TGCAGTGCTAGGACAGGCGCCTACGAGCAGTACTTC; CDR3aa: CSARTGAYEQYF
d_gene: TRBD2; j_gene: TRBJ2-5; v_gene: TRBV3-1; abundance: -; CDR3nt: TGTGCCAGCAGCCACCCCGACTCTAGCGGGAGGGGGGAGACCCAGTACTTC; CDR3aa: CASSHPDSSGRGETQYF
d_gene: -; j_gene: TRBJ1-2; v_gene: TRBV5-1; abundance: -; CDR3nt: TGCGCCAGCAGCTTGGCTGGGACCCCCGGGGCGGGTAACTATGGCTACACCTTC; CDR3aa: CASSLAGTPGAGNYGYTF
d_gene: -; j_gene: TRBJ2-7; v_gene: TRBV20-1; abundance: -; CDR3nt: TGCAGTGCTAGAGATTCCGGGACGGCCTCCTACAATGAGCAGTACTTC; CDR3aa: CSARDSGTASYNEQYF
d_gene: -; j_gene: TRBJ2-1; v_gene: TRBV27; abundance: -; CDR3nt: TGTGCCAGCAACCAATCCCTGGAGGGGACCGAGCAGTTCTTC; CDR3aa: CASNQSLEGTEQFF
d_gene: -; j_gene: TRBJ2-7; v_gene: TRBV11-2; abundance: -; CDR3nt: TGTGCCAGCAGCTATTGGGGGTTGGAGCTTAACTCCTACGAGCAGTACTTC; CDR3aa: CASSYWGLELNSYEQYF
d_gene: TRBD1; j_gene: TRBJ2-7; v_gene: TRBV20-1; abundance: -; CDR3nt: TGCAGTGCTAGAGATACAGGGGAGTTTCGGTTCGACGAGCAGTACTTC; CDR3aa: CSARDTGEFRFDEQYF
d_gene: -; j_gene: TRBJ2-7; v_gene: TRBV10-3; abundance: few; CDR3nt: TGTGCCTCCGAAGGCGTGGGAGGCGAGCAGTACTTC; CDR3aa: CASEGVGGEQYF
d_gene: -; j_gene: TRBJ2-7; v_gene: TRBV6-5; abundance: -; CDR3nt: TGTGCCAGCAGTTCGGACTTCTACGAGCAGTACTTC; CDR3aa: CASSSDFYEQYF
d_gene: -; j_gene: TRBJ2-6; v_gene: TRBV29-1; abundance: -; CDR3nt: TGCAGCGTTGAAGTAAGGGCGGGCCCTGGGGCCAACGTCCTGACTTTC; CDR3aa: CSVEVRAGPGANVLTF
d_gene: -; j_gene: TRBJ2-7; v_gene: TRBV6-2/TRBV6-3; abundance: -; CDR3nt: TGTGCCAGCAGTTACGGGATAAGATCCTACGAGCAGTACTTC; CDR3aa: CASSYGIRSYEQYF
d_gene: -; j_gene: TRBJ2-1; v_gene: TRBV29-1; abundance: few; CDR3nt: TGCAGCGTTGAAAGCCGAAATGAGCAGTTCTTC; CDR3aa: CSVESRNEQFF
d_gene: TRBD2; j_gene: TRBJ2-7; v_gene: TRBV6-5; abundance: -; CDR3nt: TGTGCCAGCAGCCGACTAGCGGGGACCGAGCAGTACTTC; CDR3aa: CASSRLAGTEQYF
d_gene: TRBD2; j_gene: TRBJ2-7; v_gene: TRBV9; abundance: -; CDR3nt: TGTGCCAGCAGCGCAAGCGGGAGAGTACCCTACGAGCAGTACTTC; CDR3aa: CASSASGRVPYEQYF
d_gene: -; j_gene: TRBJ2-7; v_gene: TRBV20-1; abundance: -; CDR3nt: TGCAGTGCTAGAGATCGATATAATACCTACGAGCAGTACTTC; CDR3aa: CSARDRYNTYEQYF
d_gene: TRBD2; j_gene: TRBJ2-1; v_gene: TRBV29-1; abundance: -; CDR3nt: TGCAGCGTTGTACGCGGGAGTGAGGCATACAATGAGCAGTTCTTC; CDR3aa: CSVVRGSEAYNEQFF
d_gene: -; j_gene: TRBJ2-4; v_gene: TRBV18; abundance: -; CDR3nt: TGTGCCAGCTCACCAGGGCAGGGAACCAAAAACATTCAGTACTTC; CDR3aa: CASSPGQGTKNIQYF
d_gene: TRBD1; j_gene: TRBJ1-5; v_gene: TRBV6-2/TRBV6-3; abundance: -; CDR3nt: TGTGCCAGCAGTCGGGACAGGGGGCGGGGGCAGCCCCAGCATTTT; CDR3aa: CASSRDRGRGQPQHF
d_gene: TRBD2; j_gene: TRBJ2-1; v_gene: TRBV7-8; abundance: -; CDR3nt: TGTGCCAGCAGACCCACTAGCGGGGGGCGTGGTGAGCAGTTCTTC; CDR3aa: CASRPTSGGRGEQFF
d_gene: -; j_gene: TRBJ2-1; v_gene: TRBV2; abundance: -; CDR3nt: TGTGCCAGCAGCTCCCCCCTTAGCGGAGGCGACCTCTACAATGAGCAGTTCTTC; CDR3aa: CASSSPLSGGDLYNEQFF
d_gene: TRBD2; j_gene: TRBJ2-4; v_gene: TRBV2; abundance: -; CDR3nt: TGTGCCAGCAGTGATCGGGCGGGGGAAAACATTCAGTACTTC; CDR3aa: CASSDRAGENIQYF
d_gene: TRBD1; j_gene: TRBJ2-7; v_gene: TRBV25-1; abundance: -; CDR3nt: TGTGCCAGCAGTGATTCGGGACAGGGAATCGGGCAGTACTTC; CDR3aa: CASSDSGQGIGQYF
d_gene: -; j_gene: TRBJ1-2; v_gene: TRBV6-6; abundance: -; CDR3nt: TGTGCCAGCAGCCTGACAGGCCCGAAGTATGGCTACACCTTC; CDR3aa: CASSLTGPKYGYTF
d_gene: -; j_gene: TRBJ1-1; v_gene: TRBV20-1; abundance: -; CDR3nt: TGCAGGGTGTTAAGACGGGGCCGGACTGAAGCTTTCTTT; CDR3aa: CRVLRRGRTEAFF
d_gene: TRBD2; j_gene: TRBJ2-1; v_gene: TRBV27; abundance: -; CDR3nt: TGTGCCAGCAGGATGGGACTACCGACCAATGAGCAGTTCTTC; CDR3aa: CASRMGLPTNEQFF
d_gene: TRBD2; j_gene: TRBJ2-3; v_gene: TRBV3-1; abundance: -; CDR3nt: TGTGCCAGCAGCCAAGATGCGGCTAGCGGGGGGTTCAGCACAGATACGCAGTATTTT; CDR3aa: CASSQDAASGGFSTDTQYF
d_gene: -; j_gene: TRBJ1-1; v_gene: TRBV6-2/TRBV6-3; abundance: -; CDR3nt: TGTGCCAGCAGTACCTCAGGACAGATGAACACTGAAGCTTTCTTT; CDR3aa: CASSTSGQMNTEAFF
d_gene: -; j_gene: TRBJ2-3; v_gene: TRBV7-9; abundance: few; CDR3nt: TGTGCCAGGGATTTCGCAGATACGCAGTATTTT; CDR3aa: CARDFADTQYF
d_gene: -; j_gene: TRBJ2-1; v_gene: TRBV2; abundance: -; CDR3nt: TGTGCCATCCTCCCCAGGGCAGATGAGCAGTTCTTC; CDR3aa: CAILPRADEQFF
d_gene: -; j_gene: TRBJ2-1; v_gene: TRBV7-9; abundance: -; CDR3nt: TGTGCCAGCAGCCCGACAGGCGTCGATGAGCAGTTCTTC; CDR3aa: CASSPTGVDEQFF
d_gene: -; j_gene: TRBJ1-1; v_gene: TRBV5-1; abundance: -; CDR3nt: TGCGCCAGCAGCTTGGGTGGGACGGAGACCACTGAAGCTTTCTTT; CDR3aa: CASSLGGTETTEAFF
d_gene: -; j_gene: TRBJ2-3; v_gene: TRBV20-1; abundance: few; CDR3nt: TGCAGTGCCGAAGGCAGGGCTCTCACAGATACGCAGTATTTT; CDR3aa: CSAEGRALTDTQYF
d_gene: TRBD1; j_gene: TRBJ1-5; v_gene: TRBV20-1; abundance: -; CDR3nt: TGCAGTGCCATGACAGGGTATCAGCCCCAGCATTTT; CDR3aa: CSAMTGYQPQHF
d_gene: -; j_gene: TRBJ1-5; v_gene: TRBV21-1; abundance: -; CDR3nt: TGTGCCAGCAGCAAAAAGCTTCTTAATGGACAGGGGAGAACGATGAGCAATCAGCCCCAGCATTTT; CDR3aa: CASSKKLLNGQGRTMSNQPQHF
d_gene: TRBD2; j_gene: TRBJ2-1; v_gene: TRBV5-1; abundance: few; CDR3nt: TGCGCCAGCACCAAAGCGGGAACCCACAATGAGCAGTTCTTC; CDR3aa: CASTKAGTHNEQFF
d_gene: -; j_gene: TRBJ2-5; v_gene: TRBV21-1; abundance: -; CDR3nt: TGTGCCAGCAGCAAATTTGGGGGGGCGGAAGAGACCCAGTACTTC; CDR3aa: CASSKFGGAEETQYF
d_gene: -; j_gene: TRBJ2-3; v_gene: TRBV11-2; abundance: -; CDR3nt: TGTGCCAGCAGCTTAGCTCCGGCAGTCACAGATACGCAGTATTTT; CDR3aa: CASSLAPAVTDTQYF
d_gene: -; j_gene: TRBJ2-7; v_gene: TRBV12-3/TRBV12-4; abundance: few; CDR3nt: TGTGCCAGCAGTTTAAACAGGGCTCCCTACGAGCAGTACTTC; CDR3aa: CASSLNRAPYEQYF
d_gene: -; j_gene: TRBJ1-1; v_gene: TRBV7-9; abundance: -; CDR3nt: TGTGCCAGCAGCTTAGTTAGAGGGAATCTGAACACTGAAGCTTTCTTT; CDR3aa: CASSLVRGNLNTEAFF
d_gene: TRBD1; j_gene: TRBJ2-3; v_gene: TRBV6-6; abundance: once; CDR3nt: TGTGCCAGCAGTTACTCGAGAACAGGGGCGACAGATACGCAGTATTTT; CDR3aa: CASSYSRTGATDTQYF
d_gene: -; j_gene: TRBJ2-7; v_gene: TRBV20-1; abundance: few; CDR3nt: TGCAGTGCTAGTGTCCCAGAAAAAATCTACGAGCAGTACTTC; CDR3aa: CSASVPEKIYEQYF
d_gene: -; j_gene: TRBJ2-1; v_gene: TRBV2; abundance: few; CDR3nt: TGTGCCGACAAAGCTTCCTCCTACAATGAGCAGTTCTTC; CDR3aa: CADKASSYNEQFF
d_gene: TRBD1; j_gene: TRBJ1-4; v_gene: TRBV20-1; abundance: -; CDR3nt: TGCAGTGCTAGTCAGGGGGTAAAACTGTTTTTT; CDR3aa: CSASQGVKLFF